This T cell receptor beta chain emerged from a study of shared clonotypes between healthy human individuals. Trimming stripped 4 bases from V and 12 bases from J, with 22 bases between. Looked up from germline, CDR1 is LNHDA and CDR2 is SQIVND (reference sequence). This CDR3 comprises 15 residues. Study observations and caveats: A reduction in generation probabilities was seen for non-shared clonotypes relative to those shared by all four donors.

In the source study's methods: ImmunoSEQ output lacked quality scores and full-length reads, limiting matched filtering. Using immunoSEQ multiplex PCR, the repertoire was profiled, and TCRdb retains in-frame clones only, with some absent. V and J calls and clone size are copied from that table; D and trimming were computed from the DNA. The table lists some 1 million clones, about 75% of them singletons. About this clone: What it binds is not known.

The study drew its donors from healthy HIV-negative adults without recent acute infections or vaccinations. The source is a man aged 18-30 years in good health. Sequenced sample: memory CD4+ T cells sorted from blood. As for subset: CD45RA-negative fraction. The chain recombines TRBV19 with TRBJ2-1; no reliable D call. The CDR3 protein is CASSTQTGTKVWQFF. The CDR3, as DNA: TGTGCCAGTAGTACCCAGACTGGCACAAAGGTGTGGCAGTTCTTC.